A single sample is the source of the 27 T cell receptor beta chains below, sequenced in a study of OX40 agonist ivuxolimab in advanced cancers. TCRdb's table, derived via immunoSEQ multiplex PCR, lists solely in-frame clones and lacks some. The sample includes more than 50,000 clones, more than 70% of them seen just once. Sample: CD4+ or CD8+ T cells sorted from blood, taken in a trial of the OX40 agonist ivuxolimab. All receptors derive from an adult with an advanced solid tumor such as melanoma, head and neck, liver or kidney cancer.

This clone has just a few counts. This chain connects TRBV6-1 to TRBJ1-6; D gene ambiguous. V lost 5 bases, J lost 1 base, and 6 bases lay in between. The CDR3 loop spans 14 amino acids. The germline CDR1 and CDR2 sequences are MNHNS and SASEGT. The CDR3, as DNA: TGTGCCAGCAGTAGTGAATCCTATAATTCACCCCTCCACTTT. It yields the protein CASSSESYNSPLHF.

V usage is TRBV6-6 and J usage is TRBJ2-7; the match to TRBD1 covers 8 bases. The junction had 4 bases not matched to a gene; V was cut back by 2 bases and J by 1 base. Looked up from germline, CDR1 is MNHNY and CDR2 is SVGAGI (reference sequence). The CDR3 is 15 amino acids. The CDR3 loop reads CASSYGTGRSYEQYF. The CDR3 DNA is TGTGCCAGCAGTTACGGGACAGGCCGATCCTACGAGCAGTACTTC.

The CDR3 DNA follows: TGCAGAGGCACCACCTACAATGAGCAGTTCTTC. Translation: CRGTTYNEQFF. V and J are TRBV20-1 and TRBJ2-1; D is unresolved. CDR1 and CDR2 from the germline V gene are DFQATT and SNEGSKA (reference sequence). The CDR3 runs 11 residues.

This clone has only a few counts. The chain carries TRBV5-5 and TRBJ1-4; 7 nucleotides agree with TRBD1. The germline CDR1 and CDR2 sequences are SGHKS and YYEKEE (reference sequence). Losses at the gene ends were 3 bases for V and 6 bases for J; bases not matched to a gene: 8. This CDR3 region has 15 residues. The CDR3 reads CASSSPRDSDEKLFF. CDR3 sequence (DNA): TGTGCCAGCAGCTCACCACGGGACAGTGATGAAAAACTGTTTTTT. Complete variable domain (other parts from reference TRBV5-5 and TRBJ1-4): DAGVTQSPTHLIKTRGQQVTLRCSPISGHKSVSWYQQVLGQGPQFIFQYYEKEERGRGNFPDRFSARQFPNYSSELNVNALLLGDSALYLCASSSPRDSDEKLFFGSGTQLSVL.

The genes are TRBV5-8 and TRBJ2-1; 14 positions match TRBD2. CDR1 and CDR2 (germline): SGHTS, YDEGEE. The CDR3 runs to 19 residues. After removal of 0 bases from V and 3 bases from J, the junction contained 8 bases not matched to a gene. The CDR3: CASSLGLAGGPNFYNEQFF. For the CDR3, the DNA is TGTGCCAGCAGCTTGGGACTAGCGGGGGGGCCCAACTTCTACAATGAGCAGTTCTTC.

This clone was counted a few times. The chain couples TRBV7-8 to TRBJ1-1, with D hard to call. The CDR3 contains 15 residues. The V end was cut by 1 base, the J end by 1 base, with 10 bases between. The germline V gene encodes CDR1 SGHVS and CDR2 FQNEAQ. The CDR3 sequence: CASSLGTGGNTEAFF. The CDR3 DNA follows: TGTGCCAGCAGCTTAGGGACCGGCGGGAACACTGAAGCTTTCTTT.

This clone was counted only a few times. The chain combines TRBV11-3 with TRBJ2-1; D ambiguous. From germline, CDR1 is SGHNT and CDR2 YENEEA. The CDR3 loop spans 15 amino acids. Trimming cost V 1 base and J 0 bases, with 7 bases left between them. CDR3 sequence: CASSLGGSSYNEQFF. CDR3 DNA sequence: TGTGCCAGCAGCTTAGGGGGAAGCTCCTACAATGAGCAGTTCTTC.

This clone showed up just once. This chain links TRBV18 with TRBJ1-2, with 10 bases aligning to TRBD1. CDR3 length: 13 residues. Trimming cost V 2 bases and J 8 bases; bases outside gene matches: 2. Per germline, CDR1 KGHSH and CDR2 LQKENI. Here the CDR3 DNA reads TGTGCCAGCTCACCAGGGACAGGGGTGGGCTACACCTTC. Translation: CASSPGTGVGYTF.

CDR3 coding DNA: TGCGCCAGCACTGACTGGGGCGCCAGGGGCTATGGCTACACCTTC. As protein: CASTDWGARGYGYTF. The V call is TRBV5-1, the J call TRBJ1-2, with D perhaps TRBD1 (6 bases). The CDR3 contains 15 residues. Germline loops: CDR1 SGHRS, CDR2 YFSETQ. The V and J ends lost 6 bases and 4 bases respectively, with 19 bases between them.

The gene calls are TRBV5-6 and TRBJ1-3; no reliable D call. The CDR3 is 15 residues long. The V end lost 4 bases, the J end lost 0 bases, and 11 bases lay between the germline ends. Per the germline V gene, CDR1 is SGHDT and CDR2 is YYEEEE. The CDR3 DNA reads as TGTGCCAGCAGCACCCTCGGCGGCTCTGGAAACACCATATATTTT. Translation: CASSTLGGSGNTIYF.

V is TRBV6-5 and J is TRBJ1-6; possibly TRBD1 for D (6 bases). The CDR3 is 13 amino acids. The V gene's germline CDR1 is MNHEY and CDR2 SVGAGI. V was pared by 5 bases and J by 11 bases, with 13 bases between. CDR3 sequence (DNA): TGTGCCAGCAGTCTGGGGGGCTATACACCCCTCCACTTT. It specifies CASSLGGYTPLHF.

This clone was observed once. The chain employs TRBV5-1 and TRBJ2-7; the D gene is possibly TRBD1 (6 bases). V dropped 4 bases and J dropped 1 base, with 18 bases sitting between them. The V gene's germline CDR1 is SGHRS and CDR2 YFSETQ. There are 16 residues in the CDR3. The CDR3 loop reads CASSPLIQGSSYEQYF. The CDR3 DNA reads as TGCGCCAGCAGCCCCCTGATTCAGGGGTCATCCTACGAGCAGTACTTC.

In DNA, the CDR3 is TGTGCCAGCAGCTTTACCGGGTTGGCGACCCAGTACTTC. This translates into CASSFTGLATQYF. The J gene is TRBJ2-5, the V gene TRBV7-9; D remains unclear. V lost 3 bases to trimming and J lost 7 bases, with 12 bases between them. The CDR3 loop spans 13 amino acids. Germline values: CDR1 SEHNR, CDR2 FQNEAQ (reference sequence).

The chain couples TRBV27 to TRBJ1-2, with D perhaps TRBD1 (5 bases). The CDR3 spans 15 residues. Germline V CDR1 and CDR2: MNHEY, SMNVEV (reference sequence). The ends were cut back, 2 bases at V and 4 bases at J, with 14 bases in the middle. The CDR3 DNA reads as TGTGCCAGCAGTTTAACCGGGGGGGAAAGCTATGGCTACACCTTC. It encodes CASSLTGGESYGYTF.

The chain uses TRBV7-2 and TRBJ1-5; D perhaps matches TRBD1 (5 bases). V shed 6 bases and J shed 7 bases, with 19 bases lying between them. The CDR3 totals 15 residues. Germline V gene sequence: CDR1 SGHTA, CDR2 FQGNSA. The CDR3 sequence is CASRKWDGDGQPQHF. CDR3 nucleotides: TGTGCCAGCAGGAAATGGGACGGGGATGGACAGCCCCAGCATTTT.

The gene calls are TRBV5-1 and TRBJ2-1; TRBD2 aligns across 11 bases. This CDR3 spans 15 amino acids. Germline CDR1 reads SGHRS; CDR2 reads YFSETQ. Losses at the gene ends were 4 bases for V and 4 bases for J; bases not matched to a gene: 4. The CDR3 coding sequence is TGCGCCAGCAGCAGTAGCGGGAGGGCTTACAATGAGCAGTTCTTC. Protein sequence: CASSSSGRAYNEQFF.

The chain couples TRBV6-5 to TRBJ1-6; D might be TRBD1 (5 bases). V lost 4 bases to trimming and J lost 9 bases, with 7 bases between them. The CDR3 spans 12 residues. Germline V gene sequence: CDR1 MNHEY, CDR2 SVGAGI. CDR3 bases: TGTGCCAGCAGTTCCCAGGGTTCACCCCTCCACTTT. As protein: CASSSQGSPLHF.

This clone was counted between two and nine times. The chain combines TRBV28 with TRBJ2-7; D might be TRBD2 (6 bases). CDR3 length equals 14 residues. CDR1 and CDR2 from the germline V gene are MDHEN and SYDVKM. The V gene lost 7 bases and the J gene lost 3 bases, with 16 bases spanning the gap. CDR3: CASTLGIGGYEQYF. CDR3 sequence (DNA): TGTGCCAGCACCCTAGGGATCGGGGGCTACGAGCAGTACTTC.

The chain carries TRBV19 and TRBJ2-3, with 8 bases aligning to TRBD2. The V gene's germline CDR1 is LNHDA and CDR2 SQIVND (reference sequence). Trimming removed 4 bases from V and 1 base from J; junction bases left unmatched: 4. The CDR3 contains 15 residues. Here the CDR3 reads CASSSSGVRTDTQYF. CDR3 nucleotide sequence: TGTGCCAGTAGTAGTAGCGGGGTCCGCACAGATACGCAGTATTTT. The whole variable domain, remainder taken from reference TRBV19 and TRBJ2-3, is DGGITQSPKYLFRKEGQNVTLSCEQNLNHDAMYWYRQDPGQGLRLIYYSQIVNDFQKGDIAEGYSVSREKKESFPLTVTSAQKNPTAFYLCASSSSGVRTDTQYFGPGTRLTVL.

The chain combines TRBV6-5 with TRBJ1-1, with D possibly TRBD1 on 6 matching bases. CDR1 and CDR2 from the germline V gene are MNHEY and SVGAGI. V shed 5 bases and J shed 2 bases, with 15 bases lying between them. The CDR3 is 15 residues long. CDR3 DNA sequence: TGTGCCAGCAGTCCCTCATGGGGGCGAAACACTGAAGCTTTCTTT. Translating it yields CASSPSWGRNTEAFF.

The gene calls are TRBV27 and TRBJ1-5, with a weak D call TRBD1 (6 bases). Trimming pared 3 bases from V and 5 bases from J, leaving 11 bases between. Germline V gives CDR1 MNHEY, CDR2 SMNVEV (reference sequence). The CDR3 has 14 residues. The CDR3 region has the DNA TGTGCCAGCAGTTTTGGGGGGGGGCATCAGCCCCAGCATTTT. Translation gives CASSFGGGHQPQHF.

The chain uses TRBV5-1 and TRBJ2-7; D call uncertain. The CDR3 loop spans 14 amino acids. Trimming took off 6 bases at V and 5 bases at J, with 18 bases between the two ends. The germline CDR1 and CDR2 sequences are SGHRS and YFSETQ. The CDR3 DNA follows: TGCGCCAGCACCCTTGATCTGGGAAAAGACGAGCAGTACTTC. Amino acid sequence: CASTLDLGKDEQYF.

The count of this clone is one. CDR3 residues: CASSLSQREDYEQYF. CDR3 sequence (DNA): TGTGCCAGCAGTTTATCTCAGCGGGAGGACTACGAGCAGTACTTC. The rearrangement links TRBV27 to TRBJ2-7; 9 nucleotides match TRBD2. Germline assignment: CDR1 MNHEY and CDR2 SMNVEV (reference sequence). The trim removed 0 bases at V and 3 bases at J, leaving 3 bases unmatched. The CDR3 totals 15 residues.

The chain recombines TRBV30 with TRBJ2-2; tentatively, D is TRBD1 or TRBD2 (5 bases each). With 5 bases removed from V and 6 bases from J, the gap between germline ends came to 13 bases. Germline CDR1 reads GTSNPN; CDR2 reads SVGIG (reference sequence). The CDR3 length is 13 residues. The CDR3 loop reads CAWAPGTAGELFF. The DNA for the CDR3 is TGTGCCTGGGCCCCAGGGACGGCCGGGGAGCTGTTTTTT.

The chain couples TRBV4-3 to TRBJ1-1, with a weak D call TRBD1 (6 bases). In germline, CDR1 is LGHNA, CDR2 YSLEER. The CDR3 is 18 residues long. V was shortened by 0 bases and J by 6 bases, with 23 bases between the two germline ends. CDR3 residues: CASSQDFVSTGSYPEAFF. The CDR3 DNA sequence: TGCGCCAGCAGCCAAGATTTTGTTTCGACAGGATCGTACCCTGAAGCTTTCTTT.

A single count supports this clone. The rearrangement joins TRBV5-1 to TRBJ2-5, with 7 positions matching TRBD1. The DNA end lines up better with TRBJ2-7; the J call may be wrong. CDR3 length: 13 amino acids. Germline V gene lookup returns CDR1 SGHRS and CDR2 YFSETQ. The CDR3 DNA reads TGCGCCAGCAGCGCCGGACAGGCCTACGAGCAGTACTTC. Translation: CASSAGQAYEQYF.

The CDR3, as DNA: TGTGCCAGCAGTACAACAGGGGGCAGGGGCACTGAAGCTTTCTTT. As protein: CASSTTGGRGTEAFF. The rearrangement uses TRBV28 and TRBJ1-1; TRBD1 matches 9 bases. After removal of 5 bases from V and 4 bases from J, the junction contained 8 bases not matched to a gene. CDR1 is MDHEN, CDR2 SYDVKM, per germline. The CDR3 has 15 residues.